This TCR beta chain was identified in a study of cytotoxic CD8 clonotypes in ibrutinib-treated CLL. Turning to the study itself: Response samples were drawn at a median of about eleven months of treatment, range 6 to 36.

This table comes from immunoSEQ multiplex PCR, and its TCRdb copy is limited to in-frame clones, with some not included. The sample gives almost 250,000 clones, 60% to 75% of which show up once; just over 15% is in the top ten. Deletions cut 1 base from V and 3 bases from J, with 13 bases between. CDR1 and CDR2 (germline): LNHDA, SQIVND (reference sequence). The CDR3 loop spans 15 amino acids. This TCR was recovered from a human donor with chronic lymphocytic leukemia. V and J are TRBV19 and TRBJ2-7; D is unclear. The sample in question was PBMCs, obtained after 24 months of ibrutinib treatment. This CDR3 is CASSIAAKRFYEQYF. The CDR3 DNA follows: TGTGCCAGTAGTATAGCGGCGAAAAGGTTCTACGAGCAGTACTTC.